Following are 32 T cell receptor beta chains from one sample sequenced in a study of prognosis after radiotherapy for stage I lung cancer (dated by TCRdb to about 2021). Sequencing instrument: Illumina HiSeq 3000. The TCR beta CDR3 region was amplified from genomic DNA by two rounds of multiplex PCR. In the first round of PCR, primers specific to each TRBV and TRBJ gene were used, and the primer sequences are filed in Chinese patent CN105087789A. TCRdb reworked the public reads: Q25 trimming with fastp, MiXCR clone assembly, productive beta chains retained. Here each entry gathers all rows of one CDR3 protein and keeps the most common genes and DNA. For this sample there are 13,000 to 15,000 distinct CDR3 sequences; 35% to 40% appear just once. The top ten constitute roughly 40% of the sample. Sequenced here: PBMCs, sampled before or after stereotactic body radiation therapy (not recorded which). All receptors derive from a donor over 45 with non-small cell lung cancer.

The table lists this clonotype with a count of one. A far larger clone is a single base away, which makes a read error likely. The V and J genes are TRBV6-4 and TRBJ2-5; 10 nucleotides line up with TRBD2. Germline V gene lookup returns CDR1 MRHNA and CDR2 SNTAGT. The trim removed 6 bases at V and 4 bases at J, leaving 8 bases unmatched. The CDR3 spans 15 residues. The CDR3 DNA is TGTGCCAGCAGCACGGGGAGCGGGGGGGTAGAGACCCAGTACTTC. Its protein is CASSTGSGGVETQYF.

By share of the sample, this clonotype is medium-sized. The rearrangement uses TRBV19 and TRBJ1-6; 8 bases are a match to TRBD1. The CDR3 is 15 residues long. Germline assignment: CDR1 LNHDA and CDR2 SQIVND (reference sequence). The V segment lost 8 bases and the J segment 7 bases; nucleotides outside the gene matches: 10. This chain's CDR3 is CASRANRDRNSPLHF. The CDR3 nucleotides read TGTGCCAGTCGAGCAAACCGGGACAGGAATTCACCCCTCCACTTT.

This clonotype has at least ten counts. Here the CDR3 reads CATATDLNQPQHF. The CDR3 coding sequence is TGTGCCACAGCGACAGATTTAAATCAGCCCCAGCATTTT. V is TRBV10-3 and J is TRBJ1-5, with D perhaps TRBD1 (5 bases). Germline CDR1 is ENHRY and CDR2 is SYGVKD. The CDR3 consists of 13 residues. V was pared by 10 bases and J by 4 bases, with 14 bases between.

In the case of this clonotype: The junction departs from the called germline gene at one end, perhaps through a read error. The chain employs TRBV6-2 or TRBV6-3 and TRBJ1-1; a weak D match, TRBD1 (6 bases). CDR3 length equals 14 residues. Germline-derived CDR1 and CDR2 are MNHEY and SVGEGT. For the CDR3, the DNA is TGTGCCAGCAGTCCGACAGGAGTTAACACTCAAGCTTTCTTT. Protein sequence: CASSPTGVNTQAFF.

This clonotype has a count of ten or more. This chain connects TRBV18 to TRBJ2-2; either TRBD1 or TRBD2 may supply D (5 bases each). The germline V and J ends were trimmed by 2 bases and 8 bases, with 12 bases remaining between them. Germline CDR1 KGHSH, CDR2 LQKENI. The CDR3 spans 14 residues. For the CDR3, the DNA is TGTGCCAGCTCACCAAGGGACCTCGAGGGGGAGCTGTTTTTT. It specifies CASSPRDLEGELFF.

Regarding this clonotype: With a far larger clone one base away, a read error is the likely cause. This chain links TRBV5-8 with TRBJ2-7, with D uncertain. This CDR3 has 14 residues. The germline gives CDR1 SGHTS, CDR2 YDEGEE. CDR3 coding DNA: TGCGCCAGCAGCTTGGCCTCACAGATATACGAGCAGCACTTC. This translates into CASSLASQIYEQHF.

The sample holds many counts of this clonotype. The chain has TRBV30 and TRBJ2-7; possibly TRBD1 for D (7 bases). V was cut by 0 bases and J by 5 bases, with 17 bases left in between. Germline assignment: CDR1 GTSNPN and CDR2 SVGIG (reference sequence). The length of the CDR3 is 15 residues. CDR3 coding DNA: TGTGCCTGGAGTGTAATTTGGGCAGGGGGGAACGAGCAGTACTTC. Protein: CAWSVIWAGGNEQYF.

This clonotype was seen repeatedly, ten times or more. The V gene is TRBV12-3 or TRBV12-4, the J gene TRBJ2-1; TRBD1 matches at 7 bases. V was clipped by 6 bases and J by 4 bases; unmatched bases: 9. CDR3 length equals 15 residues. DNA of the CDR3: TGTGCCAGCAGCCGGGCCCAGGGGGATTACAATGAGCAGTTCTTC. As protein: CASSRAQGDYNEQFF.

This clonotype was observed many times. The chain carries TRBV7-6 and TRBJ1-6; 7 nucleotides line up with TRBD1. The CDR3 runs 16 residues. From germline, CDR1 is SGHVS and CDR2 FNYEAQ. The junction had 5 bases not matched to a gene; V was cut back by 1 base and J by 5 bases. The CDR3 nucleotides are TGTGCCAGCAGCTTAGGTGTACAGGGGAATAATTCACCCCTCCACTTT. Translating it yields CASSLGVQGNNSPLHF.

Many counts were recorded for this clonotype. The chain recombines TRBV6-2 or TRBV6-3 with TRBJ1-4, with D hard to call. Trimming pared 7 bases from V and 0 bases from J, leaving 12 bases between. This CDR3 contains 15 residues. Germline V lookup: CDR1 MNHEY, CDR2 SVGEGT. The CDR3 nucleotides are TGTGCCAGCAACCTTGCGACGGCAACTAATGAAAAACTGTTTTTT. It yields the protein CASNLATATNEKLFF.

This clonotype was seen many times. The V and J genes are TRBV7-3 and TRBJ1-2; possibly TRBD1 for D (5 bases). CDR3 size: 14 residues. The germline V gene encodes CDR1 SGHTA and CDR2 FQGTGA. Trimming removed 6 bases at V and 3 bases at J, with 14 bases between. The CDR3 DNA is TGTGCCAGCAGTCGCCCGGACAACCACTATGGCTACACCTTC. Its translation: CASSRPDNHYGYTF.

This rearrangement joins TRBV2 to TRBJ2-3, with TRBD2 matching 7 bases. Looked up from germline, CDR1 is SNHLY and CDR2 is FYNNEI. Trimming took 8 bases from V and 1 from J; bases not matched to a gene: 3. The CDR3 spans 13 residues. The CDR3 loop is CASRTSGTDTQYF. The CDR3 DNA reads as TGTGCCAGCCGAACTAGCGGCACAGATACGCAGTATTTT.

Relative to its sample, this clonotype is medium-sized. This chain links TRBV20-1 with TRBJ1-6; the match to TRBD1 covers 8 bases. The length of the CDR3 is 14 residues. Germline CDR1 DFQATT, CDR2 SNEGSKA (reference sequence). Germline trimming cut 3 bases from V and 9 bases from J; bases unmatched to any gene: 7. Here the CDR3 reads CSASRGQGSSPLHF. The CDR3, as DNA: TGCAGTGCTAGCCGCGGACAGGGAAGTTCACCCCTCCACTTT.

On this clonotype: One base separates it from a far larger clone, so it is likely a read error. This rearrangement joins TRBV19 to TRBJ2-5; the D call may be TRBD1 or TRBD2 (5 bases each). This CDR3 spans 14 amino acids. V gave up 9 bases and J gave up 1 base, with 15 bases separating them. Germline V CDR1 and CDR2: LNHDA, SQIVND (reference sequence). CDR3 DNA sequence: TGTGCCAGCGGTGAACGGGGCTTCCAAGAGACCCAGTACTTC. Translation gives CASGERGFQETQYF. The entire variable domain, with the rest obtained from reference TRBV19 and TRBJ2-5, is as follows: DGGITQSPKYLFRKEGQNVTLSCEQNLNHDAMYWYRQDPGQGLRLIYYSQIVNDFQKGDIAEGYSVSREKKESFPLTVTSAQKNPTAFYLCASGERGFQETQYFGPGTRLLVL.

J is TRBJ2-1 and V is TRBV2; possibly TRBD1 or TRBD2 for D (5 bases each). This CDR3 has 13 amino acids. The germline CDR1 and CDR2 sequences are SNHLY and FYNNEI. The V gene lost 8 bases and the J gene lost 0 bases, with 8 bases spanning the gap. Here the CDR3 DNA reads TGTGCCAGCGGGACCAGCTCCTACAATGAGCAGTTCTTC. Translation gives CASGTSSYNEQFF.

This clonotype was observed at least ten times. This chain connects TRBV4-1 to TRBJ2-1; 12 positions agree with TRBD2. CDR3 size: 15 residues. Trimming took 1 base from V and 8 from J; bases not matched to a gene: 3. The germline CDR1 and CDR2 sequences are MGHRA and YSYEKL. The CDR3 coding sequence is TGCGCCAGCAGCCAAGGGACTAGCGGGAACGATGAGCAGTTCTTC. As protein: CASSQGTSGNDEQFF.

This clonotype was detected many times. CDR3 DNA: TGTGCCAGCAGCTCAGGAGCGGGCACCCTGGGCGAGCAGTACTTC. It codes for CASSSGAGTLGEQYF. The chain combines TRBV7-8 with TRBJ2-7; D might be TRBD2 (6 bases). The CDR3 runs 15 residues. From germline, CDR1 is SGHVS and CDR2 FQNEAQ. Trimming took 4 bases from V and 6 from J, leaving 19 bases between them.

Of note for this clonotype: With only one base between it and a far larger clone, this is likely a read error. The chain is built from TRBV7-9 and TRBJ2-3; the match to TRBD1 covers 7 bases. CDR1 and CDR2 from the germline V gene are SEHNR and FQNEAQ (reference sequence). The CDR3 contains 15 residues. The trim removed 5 bases at V and 7 bases at J, leaving 12 bases unmatched. The CDR3 DNA reads TGTGCCAGCAGCCGGGACAGTCCGTCATTGTATACGCAGTATTTT. This codes for CASSRDSPSLYTQYF.

This clonotype was seen many times. The J gene is TRBJ2-1, the V gene TRBV6-1, with 9 nucleotides matching TRBD1. Trimming removed 2 bases from V and 5 bases from J; junction bases left unmatched: 13. This CDR3 is 18 amino acids long. Germline-derived CDR1 and CDR2 are MNHNS and SASEGT. The DNA of the CDR3 is TGTGCCAGCAGTGAACTTTTAATGGGACAGGGACCCAACAATGAGCAGTTCTTC. This encodes CASSELLMGQGPNNEQFF.

The J gene is TRBJ2-2, the V gene TRBV15, with D maybe TRBD2 (5 bases). Germline V lookup: CDR1 LNHNV, CDR2 YYDKDF (reference sequence). The germline V and J ends were trimmed by 10 bases and 5 bases, with 17 bases remaining between them. The CDR3 contains 14 residues. As DNA, the CDR3 is TGTGCCAGCAGAGTACTAGGGAATACCGGGGAGCTGTTTTTT. Amino acid sequence: CASRVLGNTGELFF.

In its sample, this clonotype was seen many times. The chain recombines TRBV18 with TRBJ1-5; D gene unclear. The CDR3 covers 15 residues. CDR1 is KGHSH, CDR2 LQKENI, per germline. The ends were cut back, 1 base at V and 5 bases at J, with 12 bases in the middle. This CDR3 is CASSPLYETDQPQHF. For the CDR3, the DNA is TGTGCCAGCTCACCACTCTACGAGACCGATCAGCCCCAGCATTTT.

Concerning this clonotype itself: Given a far larger clone just one base away, this is likely a sequencing read error. The V and J genes are TRBV6-8 and TRBJ1-2; weak D call: TRBD1 (5 bases). CDR1 and CDR2 from the germline V gene are MNHGY and SAAAGT. The CDR3 totals 15 residues. The CDR3 nucleotides read TGTGTCAGCAGTGAGACAGAACCAATAAACTATGGCTACACCTTC. It translates to CVSSETEPINYGYTF.

Details on this clonotype: In this CDR3 the conserved last residue, phenylalanine or tryptophan, is missing, so a read error is likely. J is TRBJ2-7 and V is TRBV13, with no clear D. CDR3 size: 12 residues. Germline CDR1 reads PRHDT; CDR2 reads FYEKMQ (reference sequence). The CDR3: CGSSLRSYEQYI. The CDR3, as DNA: TGTGGCAGCAGCTTAAGGTCCTACGAGCAGTACATC.

Details on this clonotype: The junction shows a germline mismatch at one end, possibly a read error. This chain joins TRBV5-1 and TRBJ2-2; D is ambiguous. Per germline, CDR1 SGHRS and CDR2 YFSETQ. The CDR3 has 13 residues. DNA for the CDR3: TGTGCCAGCAGCATGGACCCGGACGGGGAGCTGTTTTTT. The encoded protein is CASSMDPDGELFF.

This clonotype has a count of ten or more. This chain connects TRBV7-6 to TRBJ2-3; D is unclear. CDR1 is SGHVS and CDR2 is FNYEAQ in the germline V gene. CDR3 length equals 15 residues. Trimming took off 3 bases at V and 7 bases at J, with 17 bases between the two ends. The CDR3 DNA follows: TGTGCCAGCAGCTTGACCCCGACTGGTATGAATACGCAGTATTTT. Amino acids: CASSLTPTGMNTQYF.

This clonotype was found many times. This sequence joins TRBV7-2 and TRBJ2-3, with D perhaps TRBD2 (6 bases). The CDR3 is 15 residues long. The germline CDR1 and CDR2 sequences are SGHTA and FQGNSA. With 5 bases removed from V and 8 bases from J, the gap between germline ends came to 20 bases. This CDR3 is CASSPRLGGSGTQYF. CDR3 DNA sequence: TGTGCCAGCAGCCCCCGACTAGGTGGATCAGGTACGCAGTATTTT.

A note on this clonotype: It differs at one base from a far larger clone, so likely a read error. The CDR3 end shows no conserved phenylalanine or tryptophan, and so a read error is likely. The chain uses TRBV24-1 and TRBJ2-5; 9 nucleotides match TRBD2. The end of the DNA is better explained by TRBJ2-1, so the J call may be wrong. CDR1 KGHDR and CDR2 SFDVKD come from the germline V gene. The CDR3 consists of 15 residues. The CDR3 loop is CATSDSSGNYNEQFS. The CDR3 region has the DNA TGTGCCACCAGTGACTCTAGCGGGAACTACAATGAGCAGTTCTCC.

The genes are TRBV28 and TRBJ1-1, with no clear D. CDR3 length: 12 residues. With 6 bases removed from V and 4 bases from J, the gap between germline ends came to 9 bases. The germline V gene encodes CDR1 MDHEN and CDR2 SYDVKM. The CDR3, as DNA: TGTGCCAGCAGCTTTGGGGTCACTGAAGCTTTCTTT. The encoded protein is CASSFGVTEAFF.

This clonotype came up many times. The chain uses TRBV7-2 and TRBJ1-4; 8 bases match TRBD1. Germline V CDR1 and CDR2: SGHTA, FQGNSA. This CDR3 comprises 16 residues. The V and J ends lost 0 bases and 7 bases, in that order; junction bases with no gene match: 7. For the CDR3, the DNA is TGTGCCAGCAGCTTAGCCAGTACAGGGGGTAGTGAAAAACTGTTTTTT. As protein: CASSLASTGGSEKLFF.

There are many counts of this clonotype. The chain couples TRBV14 to TRBJ2-3, with a tentative D call TRBD2 (6 bases). V was clipped by 4 bases and J by 0 bases, with 17 bases between them. Germline lookup yields CDR1 SGHDN and CDR2 FVKESK. The CDR3 has 17 amino acids. CDR3: CASSPNTASVSTDTQYF. In nucleotides, the CDR3 is TGTGCCAGCAGCCCTAATACGGCTAGCGTTAGCACAGATACGCAGTATTTT.

This clonotype was seen at least ten times. J is TRBJ2-7 and V is TRBV11-2; 11 bases align to TRBD2. V lost 5 bases and J lost 2; bases outside the gene matches: 8. This CDR3 region has 16 residues. Germline V gene lookup returns CDR1 SGHAT and CDR2 FQNNGV. The DNA of the CDR3 is TGTGCCAGCAGCCCATACCTAGCGGGAGGAGCCTACGAGCAGTACTTC. Its translation is CASSPYLAGGAYEQYF. Using reference TRBV11-2 and TRBJ2-7 for the parts outside the CDR3, the full variable domain is EAGVAQSPRYKIIEKRQSVAFWCNPISGHATLYWYQQILGQGPKLLIQFQNNGVVDDSQLPKDRFSAERLKGVDSTLKIQPAKLEDSAVYLCASSPYLAGGAYEQYFGPGTRLTVT.

The table lists this clonotype with many counts. The chain recombines TRBV27 with TRBJ2-1; 14 bases match TRBD2. CDR1 is MNHEY and CDR2 is SMNVEV in the germline V gene (reference sequence). The CDR3 sequence is 16 residues long. V lost 4 bases to trimming and J lost 10 bases; unmatched junction nucleotides: 9. CDR3: CASSSRTSGRTAEQFF. The CDR3 DNA follows: TGTGCCAGCAGTTCCAGGACTAGCGGGAGGACCGCGGAGCAGTTCTTC.